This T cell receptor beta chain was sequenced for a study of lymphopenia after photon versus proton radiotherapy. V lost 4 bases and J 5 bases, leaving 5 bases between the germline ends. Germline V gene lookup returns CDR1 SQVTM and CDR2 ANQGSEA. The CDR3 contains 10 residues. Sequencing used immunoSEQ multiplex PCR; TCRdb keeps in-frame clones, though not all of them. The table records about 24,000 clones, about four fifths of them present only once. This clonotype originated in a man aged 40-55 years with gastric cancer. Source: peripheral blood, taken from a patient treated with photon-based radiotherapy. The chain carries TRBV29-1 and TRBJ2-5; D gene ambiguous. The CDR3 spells CSVGSETQYF. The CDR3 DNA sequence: TGCAGCGTTGGATCCGAGACCCAGTACTTC.